This entry lists 22 T cell receptor beta chains sequenced from one sample in a study of blood T cell repertoires in COVID-19. TCRdb's copy holds only in-frame clones and misses some; the assay was immunoSEQ multiplex PCR. Of some 290,000 clones listed, 89% are singletons. Sequenced material: peripheral blood. The source is a young woman with COVID-19, enrolled during active disease.

The J gene is TRBJ2-5, the V gene TRBV6-1, with a weak D call TRBD1 (6 bases). The CDR3 totals 14 residues. Germline CDR1 is MNHNS and CDR2 is SASEGT. Trimming removed 3 bases from V and 4 bases from J, with 12 bases in between. As DNA, the CDR3 is TGTGCCAGCAGTGACAGGGGTTACGGAGAGACCCAGTACTTC. Translation: CASSDRGYGETQYF.

This clone was seen a handful of times. The chain combines TRBV19 with TRBJ1-2, with 8 bases identical to TRBD1. CDR1 is LNHDA and CDR2 is SQIVND in the germline V gene (reference sequence). The CDR3 runs to 16 residues. With 1 base clipped from V and 4 bases from J, the junction kept 8 bases outside the gene matches. CDR3 loop: CASSIGRDRRSYGYTF. Here the CDR3 DNA reads TGTGCCAGTAGTATAGGTCGGGACAGGCGTTCCTATGGCTACACCTTC.

V gene TRBV6-5 combines with J gene TRBJ1-5, with D maybe TRBD1 (5 bases). Germline assignment: CDR1 MNHEY and CDR2 SVGAGI. Deletions cut 6 bases from V and 5 bases from J, with 17 bases between. The CDR3 is 15 amino acids. The CDR3: CASSLRQGDYQPQHF. The CDR3 region has the DNA TGTGCCAGCAGCCTCCGCCAGGGTGATTATCAGCCCCAGCATTTT.

The gene calls are TRBV30 and TRBJ1-2, with 7 bases matching TRBD1. CDR3 size: 15 residues. Trimming took 2 bases from V and 5 from J; bases not matched to a gene: 11. CDR1 is GTSNPN and CDR2 is SVGIG in the germline V gene (reference sequence). The CDR3, as DNA: TGTGCCTGGAGTATACCAGGGGGGACCAGGTATGGCTACACCTTC. The encoded protein is CAWSIPGGTRYGYTF.

Only a few counts were recorded for this clone. The rearrangement uses TRBV5-1 and TRBJ1-3; 8 nucleotides line up with TRBD1. CDR3 length equals 15 residues. CDR1 is SGHRS, CDR2 YFSETQ, per germline. V shed 3 bases, J shed 1 base, and the junction held 3 bases outside the gene matches. The CDR3 loop reads CASSSGGASGNTIYF. CDR3 DNA sequence: TGCGCCAGCAGCTCAGGGGGCGCGTCTGGAAACACCATATATTTT.

The rearrangement uses TRBV14 and TRBJ1-5, with D possibly being TRBD1 (5 bases). Germline V gene sequence: CDR1 SGHDN, CDR2 FVKESK. The CDR3 is 15 amino acids. V was cut by 4 bases and J by 0 bases, with 10 bases left in between. CDR3 nucleotide sequence: TGTGCCAGCAGCCCATCAGGGCGTAGCAATCAGCCCCAGCATTTT. Translation gives CASSPSGRSNQPQHF.

This clone was picked up one time. The genes are TRBV5-1 and TRBJ1-2; D is undetermined. Trimming shortened V by 4 bases and J by 1 base, and 11 bases separated the two germline ends. The germline CDR1 and CDR2 sequences are SGHRS and YFSETQ. The CDR3 loop spans 14 amino acids. The DNA for the CDR3 is TGCGCCAGCAGCGTCCGACGGGGTAACTATGGCTACACCTTC. Protein sequence: CASSVRRGNYGYTF.

This chain connects TRBV6-2 or TRBV6-3 to TRBJ2-1, with TRBD2 matching 8 bases. Germline V gives CDR1 MNHEY, CDR2 SVGEGT. The CDR3 has 14 amino acids. V was clipped by 6 bases and J by 4 bases; unmatched bases: 5. The CDR3 reads CASSGGGSYNEQFF. CDR3 DNA: TGTGCCAGCAGCGGGGGGGGAAGTTACAATGAGCAGTTCTTC.

This clone was observed once. The chain is built from TRBV11-2 and TRBJ1-4; D gene ambiguous. Per germline, CDR1 SGHAT and CDR2 FQNNGV. This CDR3 spans 12 amino acids. CDR3: CASGGLNEKLFF. The CDR3 nucleotides are TGTGCTTCCGGAGGGCTTAATGAAAAACTGTTTTTT.

This rearrangement joins TRBV7-9 to TRBJ1-1; D remains unclear. Germline V CDR1 and CDR2: SEHNR, FQNEAQ (reference sequence). The CDR3 runs to 12 residues. Trimming pared 5 bases from V and 10 bases from J, leaving 14 bases between. Here the CDR3 reads CASSLEGPRAFF. In DNA, the CDR3 is TGTGCCAGCAGCCTCGAGGGCCCCAGAGCTTTCTTT.

The chain employs TRBV5-5 and TRBJ2-3, with D unresolved. Per germline, CDR1 SGHKS and CDR2 YYEKEE (reference sequence). Trimming took off 3 bases at V and 5 bases at J, with 7 bases between the two ends. The CDR3 spans 12 residues. DNA of the CDR3: TGTGCCAGCAGCTCCGCAGGAGATACGCAGTATTTT. It encodes CASSSAGDTQYF.

The chain combines TRBV5-1 with TRBJ1-1, with D possibly being TRBD1 (6 bases). The V gene lost 4 bases and the J gene lost 4 bases, with 17 bases spanning the gap. CDR3 length: 15 residues. CDR1 and CDR2 from the germline V gene are SGHRS and YFSETQ. The CDR3 here is CASSTLQGSGTEAFF. CDR3 nucleotides: TGCGCCAGCAGCACGTTACAGGGTTCGGGCACTGAAGCTTTCTTT.

This clone was found a few times. The chain is built from TRBV7-8 and TRBJ1-5; D gene ambiguous. Between the trimmed V and J ends, which lost 5 bases and 0 bases, there was a span of 11 bases. The germline CDR1 and CDR2 sequences are SGHVS and FQNEAQ. CDR3 size: 15 residues. The CDR3 DNA reads TGTGCCAGCAGCCGCACAGTTAATAGCAATCAGCCCCAGCATTTT. Protein product: CASSRTVNSNQPQHF.

CDR3 in DNA: TGTGCCAGTAGTATTGGGACAGGGAACTCCTACGAGCAGTACTTC. Protein product: CASSIGTGNSYEQYF. The chain joins TRBV19 to TRBJ2-7, with 9 bases that match TRBD1. After removal of 3 bases from V and 0 bases from J, the junction contained 3 bases not matched to a gene. CDR1 and CDR2 (germline): LNHDA, SQIVND (reference sequence). This CDR3 comprises 15 residues.

CDR3 coding DNA: TGTGCCAGCAGCTCCAGGATTAACTATGGCTACACCTTC. Amino acids: CASSSRINYGYTF. This chain links TRBV7-2 with TRBJ1-2; no clear D gene. Per the germline V gene, CDR1 is SGHTA and CDR2 is FQGNSA. Trimming left V 4 bases short and J 1 base short, with 7 bases between. The CDR3 has 13 amino acids.

The CDR3 protein is CASSPPGRGKETQYF. The CDR3 DNA sequence: TGTGCCAGCAGCCCTCCGGGGAGAGGGAAAGAGACCCAGTACTTC. The V call is TRBV7-9, the J call TRBJ2-5; TRBD2 is a possible D gene (5 bases). V gave up 5 bases and J gave up 3 bases, with 16 bases separating them. The CDR3 runs 15 residues. Per the germline V gene, CDR1 is SEHNR and CDR2 is FQNEAQ (reference sequence).

The V and J genes are TRBV19 and TRBJ2-1; 9 bases are shared with TRBD2. V shed 5 bases and J 3 bases; nucleotides not matched to a gene: 5. Germline loops: CDR1 LNHDA, CDR2 SQIVND (reference sequence). This CDR3 has 15 amino acids. In DNA, the CDR3 is TGTGCCAGTAGTTCCCGACTAGCGGTCTACAATGAGCAGTTCTTC. This codes for CASSSRLAVYNEQFF.

The chain is built from TRBV4-1 and TRBJ1-5; TRBD1 might be the D (5 bases). Trimming removed 0 bases at V and 0 bases at J, with 6 bases between. This CDR3 is built from 15 residues. The V gene's germline CDR1 is MGHRA and CDR2 YSYEKL. The CDR3 is CASSQDGHSNQPQHF. The CDR3 nucleotides read TGCGCCAGCAGCCAAGATGGACATAGCAATCAGCCCCAGCATTTT.

This clone was found once. This chain connects TRBV7-8 to TRBJ1-1; D unclear. Germline values: CDR1 SGHVS, CDR2 FQNEAQ. Trimming cost V 0 bases and J 7 bases, with 12 bases left between them. This CDR3 region has 14 residues. CDR3 in amino acids: CASSLARHLFEAFF. CDR3 DNA: TGTGCCAGCAGCTTAGCGAGGCACCTTTTTGAAGCTTTCTTT.

This clone was seen once. This sequence joins TRBV7-6 and TRBJ1-5; TRBD1 matches at 10 bases. The CDR3 is made up of 14 amino acids. The germline CDR1 and CDR2 sequences are SGHVS and FNYEAQ. V lost 2 bases and J lost 6; bases outside the gene matches: 1. The DNA for the CDR3 is TGTGCCAGCAGCTTAAGGGACAGGGGTCAGCCCCAGCATTTT. This translates into CASSLRDRGQPQHF.

J is TRBJ2-1 and V is TRBV2; D possibly corresponds to TRBD1 (5 bases). The CDR3 spans 13 residues. Germline V lookup: CDR1 SNHLY, CDR2 FYNNEI. V gave up 6 bases and J gave up 12 bases, with 18 bases separating them. The CDR3: CASRVGGGQGQFF. CDR3 nucleotides: TGTGCCAGCAGGGTCGGCGGTGGTCAGGGGCAGTTCTTC. The full variable domain, with the rest looked up from reference TRBV2 and TRBJ2-1, is EPEVTQTPSHQVTQMGQEVILRCVPISNHLYFYWYRQILGQKVEFLVSFYNNEISEKSEIFDDQFSVERPDGSNFTLKIRSTKLEDSAMYFCASRVGGGQGQFFGPGTRLTVL.

The rearrangement links TRBV28 to TRBJ2-7; 10 positions match TRBD1. CDR1 and CDR2 from the germline V gene are MDHEN and SYDVKM. CDR3 length: 15 residues. The ends lost 5 bases at V and 6 bases at J; junction bases unmatched: 10. The CDR3 nucleotides are TGTGCCAGCAGTACGCCGGGACAGGGGTCATTCGAGCAGTACTTC. This encodes CASSTPGQGSFEQYF.